What follows are 25 T cell receptor beta chains derived from one specimen sequenced in a study of T cells in Graves' hyperthyroidism and ophthalmopathy. RNA transcripts served as the template for amplifying TCR beta CDR3 regions. TCR CDR3 regions were first amplified by RT-PCR with HTBI primers. MiXCR, applied by TCRdb to the multiplex PCR reads, yields one record per CDR3 protein. The sample holds over 250,000 distinct CDR3 sequences; less than 30% are singletons and the top ten take about 30%. The specimen was blood. The receptor set was obtained from a man aged 35-49 years with Graves' hyperthyroidism that later progressed to Graves' ophthalmopathy.

This clonotype was seen at least ten times. DNA of the CDR3: TGCAGTGCCAAAGGTCTGGGACTAGCGGGAGAAGGGGATTACGAGCAGTACTTC. Translation gives CSAKGLGLAGEGDYEQYF. V is TRBV20-1 and J is TRBJ2-7; 14 nucleotides agree with TRBD2. Trimming removed 6 bases from V and 4 bases from J; junction bases left unmatched: 17. The germline V gene encodes CDR1 DFQATT and CDR2 SNEGSKA (reference sequence). The CDR3 extends over 18 amino acids.

This clonotype was seen ten or more times. The rearrangement links TRBV6-1 to TRBJ2-2; 12 bases agree with TRBD2. Germline trimming cut 6 bases from V and 4 bases from J; bases unmatched to any gene: 6. The CDR3 consists of 16 residues. Germline values: CDR1 MNHNS, CDR2 SASEGT. CDR3 bases: TGTGCCAGCAGACGAACTAGCGGGAGGTTCACCGGGGAGCTGTTTTTT. Its protein is CASRRTSGRFTGELFF.

This sequence joins TRBV12-3 or TRBV12-4 and TRBJ2-7; D might be TRBD1 (6 bases). This CDR3 region has 13 residues. Trimming pared 7 bases from V and 0 bases from J, leaving 10 bases between. DNA for the CDR3: TGTGCCAGCAATGGGGACACCTCCTACGAGCAGTACTTC. This sequence encodes CASNGDTSYEQYF.

This clonotype was counted between two and nine times. The V and J genes are TRBV9 and TRBJ1-6, with D possibly being TRBD1 (6 bases). The germline CDR1 and CDR2 sequences are SGDLS and YYNGEE. The ends were cut back, 0 bases at V and 8 bases at J, with 15 bases in the middle. The CDR3 loop spans 16 amino acids. This CDR3 is CASSVDGGRFDSPLHF. CDR3 in DNA: TGTGCCAGCAGCGTAGACGGGGGGCGATTTGATTCACCCCTCCACTTT.

This clonotype was detected many times. The chain couples TRBV6-5 to TRBJ2-7; D is undetermined. Germline V gene data show CDR1 as MNHEY and CDR2 as SVGAGI. V was clipped by 7 bases and J by 5 bases, with 9 bases between them. The CDR3 sequence is 11 residues long. The CDR3 bases are TGTGCCAGCATGGTCGCCGACGAGCAGTACTTC. Amino acid sequence: CASMVADEQYF.

This clonotype has ten or more counts. The V and J genes are TRBV30 and TRBJ2-7, with 7 bases matching TRBD2. This CDR3 comprises 14 residues. Unmatched junction bases numbered 10, after V lost 2 bases and J lost 6 bases. Germline V lookup: CDR1 GTSNPN, CDR2 SVGIG (reference sequence). The CDR3 region is CAWSRGAGSPEQYF. The CDR3 nucleotides read TGTGCCTGGAGTCGGGGAGCGGGATCTCCCGAGCAGTACTTC.

This clonotype has a count of ten or more. The chain links TRBV6-5 to TRBJ2-7; possibly TRBD1 for D (6 bases). The CDR3 consists of 15 residues. CDR1 MNHEY and CDR2 SVGAGI come from the germline V gene. V was trimmed by 2 bases and J by 4 bases, leaving 15 bases between them. For the CDR3, the DNA is TGTGCCAGCAGTTACGGTCGGCAGGGGACGTACGAGCAGTACTTC. Its translation is CASSYGRQGTYEQYF.

This clonotype was seen at least ten times. V is TRBV6-1 and J is TRBJ2-2; tentative D call: TRBD1 (5 bases). CDR3 length: 14 residues. Trimming took off 4 bases at V and 6 bases at J, with 12 bases between the two ends. Germline V gene lookup returns CDR1 MNHNS and CDR2 SASEGT. CDR3 sequence (DNA): TGTGCCAGCAGTGGCGATTGGGGCGCCGGGGAGCTGTTTTTT. It codes for CASSGDWGAGELFF.

At least ten counts were recorded for this clonotype. J is TRBJ2-5 and V is TRBV19; D possibly corresponds to TRBD2 (5 bases). Germline CDR1 is LNHDA and CDR2 is SQIVND (reference sequence). V lost 9 bases and J 4 bases, leaving 15 bases between the germline ends. The CDR3 contains 13 residues. CDR3 loop: CASATRRGETQYF. In DNA form, the CDR3 reads TGTGCCAGCGCTACTAGACGGGGAGAGACCCAGTACTTC.

There are many counts of this clonotype. This chain links TRBV19 with TRBJ1-5, with D maybe TRBD1 (6 bases). The CDR3 runs 16 residues. The V gene lost 7 bases and the J gene lost 2 bases, with 18 bases spanning the gap. Germline V CDR1 and CDR2: LNHDA, SQIVND (reference sequence). CDR3 residues: CASKVDRTFGNQPQHF. CDR3 DNA sequence: TGTGCCAGTAAAGTGGACAGAACTTTTGGCAATCAGCCCCAGCATTTT.

This clonotype was seen many times. The chain combines TRBV5-1 with TRBJ2-5, with 8 bases matching TRBD1. With 2 bases clipped from V and 5 bases from J, the junction kept 5 bases outside the gene matches. The germline CDR1 and CDR2 sequences are SGHRS and YFSETQ. The CDR3 sequence is 14 residues long. Here the CDR3 reads CASSLRQGMETQYF. CDR3 DNA: TGCGCCAGCAGCTTAAGACAGGGGATGGAGACCCAGTACTTC.

The sample holds many counts of this clonotype. V gene TRBV20-1 combines with J gene TRBJ2-7, with 9 bases that match TRBD2. V shed 1 base and J 5 bases; nucleotides not matched to a gene: 6. Germline values: CDR1 DFQATT, CDR2 SNEGSKA (reference sequence). The CDR3 runs to 14 residues. This CDR3 reads CSARVSGRHNEQYF. The CDR3 DNA is TGCAGTGCTAGAGTGAGCGGGAGGCACAACGAGCAGTACTTC.

The J gene is TRBJ2-7, the V gene TRBV6-1, with 7 bases that match TRBD2. Unmatched junction bases numbered 13, after V lost 10 bases and J lost 7 bases. The CDR3 length is 13 residues. Germline V gives CDR1 MNHNS, CDR2 SASEGT. The CDR3 DNA follows: TGTGCCACCAGAAGCGGGATTACGCAGGAGCAGTACTTC. The encoded protein is CATRSGITQEQYF.

As for this clonotype: A much larger clone lies one base from this, so it may be a read error. This rearrangement joins TRBV18 to TRBJ2-7; D is ambiguous. The CDR3 covers 14 residues. Germline lookup yields CDR1 KGHSH and CDR2 LQKENI. The CDR3 region has the DNA TGTGCCAGCTCACCATCGGCGCAGTCCTGCGAGCAGTACTTC. As protein: CASSPSAQSCEQYF.

This clonotype was counted many times. This CDR3 is CSARDRVRAGSEQYF. CDR3 in DNA: TGCAGTGCTAGAGATCGAGTCAGAGCAGGCAGCGAGCAGTACTTC. The chain links TRBV20-1 to TRBJ2-7; D is undetermined. Trimming pared 0 bases from V and 6 bases from J, leaving 18 bases between. Germline CDR1 and CDR2: DFQATT and SNEGSKA (reference sequence). The CDR3 consists of 15 residues.

The CDR3 protein is CSVELGQGVSEQYF. CDR3 in DNA: TGCAGCGTTGAGTTGGGACAGGGTGTCTCCGAGCAGTACTTC. V and J are TRBV29-1 and TRBJ2-7; 9 positions match TRBD1. The CDR3 is made up of 14 amino acids. The J segment lost 6 bases and the V segment lost 3 bases, leaving 9 bases of the junction unmatched. Germline loops: CDR1 SQVTM, CDR2 ANQGSEA.

This clonotype was observed at least ten times. This chain joins TRBV7-2 and TRBJ2-5; TRBD1 aligns across 7 bases. The germline V gene encodes CDR1 SGHTA and CDR2 FQGNSA. This CDR3 is built from 16 residues. Trimming cost V 5 bases and J 2 bases; bases outside gene matches: 11. The CDR3 DNA reads TGTGCCAGCAGCCGAGGGACAGCCACCCTTCAAGAGACCCAGTACTTC. This sequence encodes CASSRGTATLQETQYF.

This clonotype has more than one count but fewer than ten. This sequence joins TRBV6-2 or TRBV6-3 and TRBJ2-7; D is possibly TRBD2 (6 bases). The CDR3 is made up of 12 amino acids. Germline V lookup: CDR1 MNHEY, CDR2 SVGEGT. V shed 4 bases and J shed 3 bases, with 7 bases lying between them. The CDR3 loop reads CASSWDFYEQYF. CDR3 DNA sequence: TGTGCCAGCAGTTGGGACTTCTACGAGCAGTACTTC.

This clonotype was detected many times. The J gene is TRBJ2-5, the V gene TRBV5-1; 7 nucleotides agree with TRBD1. Losses at the gene ends were 2 bases for V and 3 bases for J; bases not matched to a gene: 4. Germline loops: CDR1 SGHRS, CDR2 YFSETQ. The CDR3 loop spans 14 amino acids. The chain's CDR3 is CASSFGQAEETQYF. The CDR3 DNA reads TGCGCCAGCAGCTTCGGACAGGCGGAAGAGACCCAGTACTTC.

This clonotype was counted ten times or more. The gene calls are TRBV24-1 and TRBJ1-5; tentative D call: TRBD1 (5 bases). CDR1 is KGHDR and CDR2 is SFDVKD in the germline V gene. This CDR3 is built from 15 residues. V was shortened by 5 bases and J by 1 base, with 11 bases between the two germline ends. The CDR3 is CATSAAGPSNQPQHF. CDR3 bases: TGTGCCACCAGTGCTGCGGGGCCGAGCAATCAGCCCCAGCATTTT.

This chain links TRBV18 with TRBJ1-5; no definite D call. This CDR3 is 12 amino acids long. CDR1 is KGHSH and CDR2 is LQKENI in the germline V gene. Trimming removed 3 bases from V and 5 bases from J, with 5 bases in between. The DNA for the CDR3 is TGTGCCAGCTCACCGCAAGATCAGCCCCAGCATTTT. Translating it yields CASSPQDQPQHF. Together with reference TRBV18 and TRBJ1-5, the CDR3 gives the full variable domain: NAGVMQNPRHLVRRRGQEARLRCSPMKGHSHVYWYRQLPEEGLKFMVYLQKENIIDESGMPKERFSAEFPKEGPSILRIQQVVRGDSAAYFCASSPQDQPQHFGDGTRLSIL.

This clonotype has at least ten counts. The rearrangement joins TRBV20-1 to TRBJ2-7, with a tentative D call TRBD2 (6 bases). V was shortened by 0 bases and J by 1 base, with 10 bases between the two germline ends. The CDR3 extends over 14 amino acids. Germline values: CDR1 DFQATT, CDR2 SNEGSKA (reference sequence). In DNA, the CDR3 is TGCAGTGCTAGAGAAGACGGGGGTTCCTACGAGCAGTACTTC. It specifies CSAREDGGSYEQYF.

This clonotype has a count of ten or more. The chain employs TRBV27 and TRBJ1-2, with 7 nucleotides matching TRBD1. Germline CDR1 and CDR2: MNHEY and SMNVEV (reference sequence). The CDR3 runs to 17 residues. The V gene end was trimmed by 1 base and the J gene end by 2 bases; junction bases not matched to a gene: 10. The CDR3 here is CASSLLPSGTENYGYTF. In DNA form, the CDR3 reads TGTGCCAGCAGTTTATTACCCTCTGGGACAGAAAACTATGGCTACACCTTC.

This clonotype showed up many times. The chain uses TRBV2 and TRBJ1-1, with TRBD1 matching 7 bases. V shed 4 bases, J shed 0 bases, and the junction held 2 bases outside the gene matches. This CDR3 contains 14 residues. CDR1 and CDR2 (germline): SNHLY, FYNNEI. CDR3 protein: CASSVQGLNTEAFF. The CDR3 DNA sequence: TGTGCCAGCAGTGTACAGGGGTTGAACACTGAAGCTTTCTTT.

A note on this clonotype: This may come from a read error, since a much larger clone is one base off. This chain connects TRBV24-1 to TRBJ2-2, with 8 positions matching TRBD1. CDR3 length: 18 amino acids. The germline CDR1 and CDR2 sequences are KGHDR and SFDVKD. The CDR3 protein is CATSDRDRTRDPTGELSF. The CDR3, as DNA: TGTGCCACCAGTGACAGGGACAGGACCAGGGACCCCACCGGGGAGCTGTCTTTT.